This T cell receptor (beta chain) was identified during a study of patients and donors after allogeneic stem cell transplantation. Germline V lookup: CDR1 DFQATT, CDR2 SNEGSKA (reference sequence). This CDR3 spans 15 amino acids. The trim removed 6 bases at V and 5 bases at J, leaving 13 bases unmatched. This clonotype was observed at least ten times. TCRdb fed the RT-PCR reads into MiXCR, producing one record per CDR3 protein. The sample records approximately 99,000 distinct CDR3 sequences, approximately 40% being singletons. This clonotype was sampled from a human donor who was either an allogeneic HSCT recipient or a stem cell or donor lymphocyte infusion donor (not recorded which). It is not recorded whose cells these are; they may come from a transplant donor. This chain links TRBV20-1 with TRBJ1-1, with TRBD1 matching 9 bases. Sequenced sample: blood, either unsorted or a sorted T cell fraction (not recorded which). CDR3 in DNA: TGCAGTGCGCAAGCTCCGGGACAGGGAGTAACTGAAGCTTTCTTT. Translating gives CSAQAPGQGVTEAFF.